This TCR beta chain stems from a study of T cell responses to AZD1222 COVID-19 vaccine. Sequenced by immunoSEQ multiplex PCR; TCRdb stores in-frame clones only, minus some. The sample contains under 35,000 clones, roughly 90% of which appear only once. Germline lookup yields CDR1 MNHEY and CDR2 SMNVEV (reference sequence). V lost 5 bases and J lost 12, with 20 bases in between. This CDR3 has 13 amino acids. The rearrangement links TRBV27 to TRBJ2-7, with D perhaps being TRBD1 or TRBD2 (5 bases each). Sequenced material: peripheral blood, taken 28 days after the second AZD1222 dose. This receptor was obtained from an adult who received the AZD1222 COVID-19 vaccine. The CDR3 here is CASSGPGTVTLYF. CDR3 bases: TGTGCCAGCAGTGGCCCCGGGACCGTCACTCTGTACTTC.